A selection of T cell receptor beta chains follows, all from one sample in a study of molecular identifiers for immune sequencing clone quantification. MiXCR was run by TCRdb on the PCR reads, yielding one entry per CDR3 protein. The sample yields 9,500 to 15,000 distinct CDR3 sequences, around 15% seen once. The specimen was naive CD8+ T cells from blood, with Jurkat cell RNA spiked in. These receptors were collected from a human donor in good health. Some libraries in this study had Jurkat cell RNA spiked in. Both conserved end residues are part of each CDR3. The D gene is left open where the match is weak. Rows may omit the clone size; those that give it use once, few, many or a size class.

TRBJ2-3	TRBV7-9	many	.	TGTGCCAGCAGCTCCTTGGGGGGTTTCACAGATACGCAGTATTTT	CASSSLGGFTDTQYF
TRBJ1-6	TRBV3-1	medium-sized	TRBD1	TGTGCCAGCAGCCAAGACCAGGGGGCTCGGTCACCCCTCCACTTT	CASSQDQGARSPLHF
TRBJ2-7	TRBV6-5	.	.	TGTGCCAGCAGTTACTTAGCGGATTCCTACGAGCAGTACTTC	CASSYLADSYEQYF
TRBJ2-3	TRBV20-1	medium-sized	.	TGCAGTGCACAGTCCCCTCTCGGGCGGGACCCCACAGATACGCAGTATTTT	CSAQSPLGRDPTDTQYF
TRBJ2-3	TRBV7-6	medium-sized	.	TGTGCCAGCAGCTTAAGGGTGGGGCCTTTCACAGATACGCAGTATTTT	CASSLRVGPFTDTQYF
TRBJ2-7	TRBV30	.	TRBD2	TGTGCCTGGGGTACAACTAGCGTAGCCTACGAGCGGTACTTC	CAWGTTSVAYERYF
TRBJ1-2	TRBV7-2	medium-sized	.	TGTGCCAGCAGCTTAGGTTCGTACGAAGGATTTGGCTACACCTTC	CASSLGSYEGFGYTF
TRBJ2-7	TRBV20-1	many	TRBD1	TGCAGTGCTCCGGACAGGGCACGACGGGATTGGTACGAGCAGTACTTC	CSAPDRARRDWYEQYF
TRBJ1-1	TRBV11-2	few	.	TGTGCCAGCAAGAGTGGGATGGTGACTGAAGCTTTCTTT	CASKSGMVTEAFF
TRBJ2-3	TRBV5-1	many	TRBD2	TGCGCCAGCAGCTTAAGACTAGCGGATAGCACAGATACGCAGTATTTT	CASSLRLADSTDTQYF
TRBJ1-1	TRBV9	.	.	TGTGCCAGCAGCGCGGGGGGTGAAGCTTTCTTT	CASSAGGEAFF
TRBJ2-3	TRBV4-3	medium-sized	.	TGCGCCAGCAGCCCAGGGGTTATCGGCACAGATACGCAGTATTTT	CASSPGVIGTDTQYF
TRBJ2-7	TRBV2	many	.	TGTGCCAGCGTCCGGACACTCTACGAGCAGTACTTC	CASVRTLYEQYF
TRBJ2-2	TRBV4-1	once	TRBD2	TGCGCCAGCAGTGAGCGGGAGAACACCGGGGAGCAGTTTTTT	CASSERENTGEQFF
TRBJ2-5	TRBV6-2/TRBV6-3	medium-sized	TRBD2	TGTGCCAGCAGTCTTAAATCGGGACTAGCGGGATTTATGAAGACCCAGTACTTC	CASSLKSGLAGFMKTQYF
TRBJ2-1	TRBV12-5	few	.	TGTGCTAGTGGTCCCCCTCAGTTCTTC	CASGPPQFF
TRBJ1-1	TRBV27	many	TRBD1	TGTGCCAGCAGTCCGGGGACAGGGACCGCTGAAGCTTTCTTT	CASSPGTGTAEAFF
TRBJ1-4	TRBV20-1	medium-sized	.	TGCAGTGCCCGAGCCCTGGGCCATGAAAAACTGTTTTTT	CSARALGHEKLFF
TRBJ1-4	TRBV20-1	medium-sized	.	TGCAGTGCTAGAGACCCAACAGCACAACTTGAAAAACTGTTTTTT	CSARDPTAQLEKLFF
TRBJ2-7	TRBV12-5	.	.	TGTGCTAGTGGTTTGGTACCCTCGGGGCAATTAATCTTCTACGAGCAGTACTTC	CASGLVPSGQLIFYEQYF
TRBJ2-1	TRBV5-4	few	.	TGTGCCAGCAGCCCCGGAAACAATGAGCAGTTCTTC	CASSPGNNEQFF
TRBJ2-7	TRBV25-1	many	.	TGTGCCAGCAGTGAGCGGGACAATGACTACGAGCAGTACTTC	CASSERDNDYEQYF